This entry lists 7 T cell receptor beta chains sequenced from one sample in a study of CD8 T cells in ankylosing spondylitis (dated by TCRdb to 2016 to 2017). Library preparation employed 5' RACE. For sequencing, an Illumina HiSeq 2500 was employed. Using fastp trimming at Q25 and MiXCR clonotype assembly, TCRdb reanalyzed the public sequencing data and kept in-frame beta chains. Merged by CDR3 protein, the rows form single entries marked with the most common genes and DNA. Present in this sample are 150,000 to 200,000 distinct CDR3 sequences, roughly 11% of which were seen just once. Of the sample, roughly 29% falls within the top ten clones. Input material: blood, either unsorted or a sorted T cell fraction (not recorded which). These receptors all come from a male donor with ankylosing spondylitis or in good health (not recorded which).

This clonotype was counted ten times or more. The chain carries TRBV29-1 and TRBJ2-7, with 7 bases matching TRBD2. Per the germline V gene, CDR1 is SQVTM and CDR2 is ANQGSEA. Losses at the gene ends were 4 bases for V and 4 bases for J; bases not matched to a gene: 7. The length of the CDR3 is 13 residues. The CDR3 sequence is CSVVVGGLYEQYF. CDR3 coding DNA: TGCAGCGTTGTTGTTGGGGGACTATACGAGCAGTACTTC.

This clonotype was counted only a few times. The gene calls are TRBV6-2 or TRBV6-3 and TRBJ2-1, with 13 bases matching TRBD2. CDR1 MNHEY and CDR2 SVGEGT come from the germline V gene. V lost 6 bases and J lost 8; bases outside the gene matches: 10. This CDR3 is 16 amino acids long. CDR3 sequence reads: CASRHRTSGSGDEQFF. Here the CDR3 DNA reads TGTGCCAGCAGACACAGGACTAGCGGGAGTGGGGATGAGCAGTTCTTC.

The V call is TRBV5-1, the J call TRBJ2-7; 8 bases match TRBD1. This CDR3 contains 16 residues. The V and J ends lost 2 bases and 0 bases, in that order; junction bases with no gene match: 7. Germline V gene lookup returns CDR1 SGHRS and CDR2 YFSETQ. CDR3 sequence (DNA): TGCGCCAGCAGCTTAGAGGGACAGGCCGCCTCCTACGAGCAGTACTTC. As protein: CASSLEGQAASYEQYF.

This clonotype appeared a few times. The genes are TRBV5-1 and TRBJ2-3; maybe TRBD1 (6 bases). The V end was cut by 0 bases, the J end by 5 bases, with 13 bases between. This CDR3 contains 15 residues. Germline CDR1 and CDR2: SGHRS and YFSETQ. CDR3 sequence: CASSLDRAPRDTQYF. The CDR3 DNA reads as TGCGCCAGCAGCTTGGACAGGGCACCGCGAGATACGCAGTATTTT.

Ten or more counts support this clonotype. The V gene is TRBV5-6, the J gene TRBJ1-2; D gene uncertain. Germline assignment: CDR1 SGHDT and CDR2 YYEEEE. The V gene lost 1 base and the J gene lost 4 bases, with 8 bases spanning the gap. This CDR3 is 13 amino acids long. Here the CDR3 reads CASSLNGLYGYTF. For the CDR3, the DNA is TGTGCCAGCAGCTTGAACGGGCTCTATGGCTACACCTTC. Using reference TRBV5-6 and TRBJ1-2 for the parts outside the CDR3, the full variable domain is DAGVTQSPTHLIKTRGQQVTLRCSPKSGHDTVSWYQQALGQGPQFIFQYYEEEERQRGNFPDRFSGHQFPNYSSELNVNALLLGDSALYLCASSLNGLYGYTFGSGTRLTVV.

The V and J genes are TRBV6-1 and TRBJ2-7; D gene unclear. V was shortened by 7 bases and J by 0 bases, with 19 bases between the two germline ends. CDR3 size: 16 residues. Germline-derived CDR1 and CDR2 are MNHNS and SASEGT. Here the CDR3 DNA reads TGTGCCAGCACTCAGGCTAGTTGGGCACCCTCCTACGAGCAGTACTTC. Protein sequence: CASTQASWAPSYEQYF.

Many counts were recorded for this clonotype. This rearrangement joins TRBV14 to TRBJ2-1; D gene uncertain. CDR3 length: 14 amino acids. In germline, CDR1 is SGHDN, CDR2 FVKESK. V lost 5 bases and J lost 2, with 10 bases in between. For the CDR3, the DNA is TGTGCCAGCAGCGGACCTAAGCCCTACAATGAGCAGTTCTTC. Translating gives CASSGPKPYNEQFF.